Below, one T cell receptor beta chain is given with its context. The source of the sample is a study of human T cells and chemical hapten exposure. Study as a whole: Upper inner arm skin measuring roughly 2 cm by roughly 2 cm received 2% DPC for sensitization.

TCRdb ran MiXCR on the RACE reads and lists one entry per CDR3 protein. The sample yields roughly 260,000 distinct CDR3 sequences, 8.6% seen once. Germline V gene data show CDR1 as DFQATT and CDR2 as SNEGSKA (reference sequence). Trimming shortened V by 3 bases and J by 4 bases, and 16 bases separated the two germline ends. This CDR3 is built from 15 residues. Noted time point: pre-sensitization, week 0. Treatment given: therapeutic diphenylcyclopropenone sensitization with weekly scalp DPC. Every patch test was put on after a blood sample was taken. The sequence came from a woman between 40 and 50 years old with alopecia areata. Some clones in this sample may be carry-over from other donors' samples. This chain links TRBV20-1 with TRBJ1-5; D perhaps matches TRBD1 (5 bases). The specimen comprised whole blood, sampled in connection with sensitization to the hapten diphenylcyclopropenone (DPC). CDR3 amino acids: CSARGPRNMNQPQHF. The CDR3 DNA follows: TGCAGTGCTAGGGGGCCCAGGAACATGAATCAGCCCCAGCATTTT.